What follows is one T cell receptor (beta chain) and its context. This clonotype has just a few counts. Which antigen it targets is not known. No quality values exist for individual bases; no much larger clone is one base distant. The sample originates from a study of T cell repertoires in cytomegalovirus infection (dated by TCRdb to the late 2010s). Background for the entire study: Peptide stimulations targeted recently identified HLA-C-restricted CMV epitopes, whose presentation resists viral immunomodulation, together with well-studied HLA-B-restricted epitopes. The HLA type of each donor mattered for the analysis, because public TCR beta signatures pointed to carriage of CMV infection along with the matching HLA type.

The study at large found these results: The ex vivo response was dominated by HLA-C-restricted CMV-specific TCR beta clonotypes, and the single most frequent clonotype in two of eight donors was supplied by these HLA-C-restricted clonotypes. In both this cohort and an independent approximately 400-donor cohort, the cumulative frequency of public TCR beta family members distinguished carriers of CMV infection plus the relevant HLA type.

CDR1 is given as MDHEN and CDR2 as SYDVKM, both from the germline V gene. From its cysteine to its phenylalanine, the CDR3 spans 13 amino acids. Just the 39-base CDR3 DNA is kept, in frame starting at base 1. At the junction V is shortened by 6 bases and J by 9 bases, with 14 bases in between. The treatment or condition label for this specimen denotes: in vitro stimulation with specific CMV peptide epitopes to enrich CMV-specific T cells. Reads for this sample came from an Illumina HiSeq 1500. TCRdb cleaned the public reads at Q25 with fastp, built clones with MiXCR and kept in-frame beta chains. CDR3 protein duplicates are merged, each entry listing the most common genes and DNA. For this sample there are about 330,000 distinct CDR3 sequences; roughly 34% appear just once. The ten largest clones represent roughly 12% of the sample.

The sequences come from cultured PBMCs, collected from culture after CMV antigen stimulation. This chain is built from TRBV28 and TRBJ2-2; the D segment is perhaps TRBD1 or TRBD2, each sharing 6 matched bases. This receptor was obtained from a human donor in good health (CMV status not recorded). Some clones in this sample may be carry-over from other donors' samples. DNA sequence: TGTGCCAGCAGCCGAGGCGGGACACGGGAGCTGTTTTTT. Its amino acids are CASSRGGTRELFF.